In its sample, the clone carrying this T cell receptor (beta chain) was seen many times. The antigen remains unidentified. The sample originates from a study of CD8+CD57+ T cells in acquired aplastic anemia. Study overall: Average DNA yield from sorted CD4+ and CD8+ cells was roughly 3.1 ug. Healthy CD8+ samples averaged roughly 9.9 million reads. The study's findings and limits: Statistical testing detected no significant gap in CD8+ Simpson's diversity between patients and controls. Found in both controls and patients were around 29 CD8+ CDR3 sequences.

Genomic DNA constituted the template upon which TCR beta VDJ and CDR3 profiling was performed. TCRdb redid the calling of the reads with MiXCR, one entry per CDR3 protein. Seen here are about 190,000 distinct CDR3 sequences, around 50% observed once, and the top ten hold around a sixth. CDR3 length equals 16 residues. The germline V gene has CDR1 MNHEY and CDR2 SVGEGT. V lost 2 bases, J lost 5 bases, and 8 bases stayed unmatched. This chain joins TRBV6-2 or TRBV6-3 and TRBJ2-5; 10 bases line up with TRBD2. This clonotype was sampled from a human donor in good health, serving as a control. Material for sequencing was sorted CD4+, CD8+, or CD8+CD57+ T cells (not recorded which) from PBMCs. The CDR3: CASSYVERGGLETQYF. In nucleotides, the CDR3 is TGTGCCAGCAGTTACGTAGAGCGGGGGGGCCTCGAGACCCAGTACTTC.